These 26 T cell receptor beta chains came from one sample sequenced in a study of blood T cell repertoires in COVID-19. TCRdb's copy holds only in-frame clones and misses some; the assay was immunoSEQ multiplex PCR. Of about 220,000 clones in the sample, around 83% are singletons; the top ten hold roughly a tenth. What was sequenced was peripheral blood. Receptor source: a woman in her fifties or sixties with COVID-19, enrolled during active disease.

The CDR3 nucleotides read TGTGCCAGCAGAAACGAGTACAATGAGCAGTTCTTC. It is translated as CASRNEYNEQFF. The gene calls are TRBV2 and TRBJ2-1; D remains ambiguous. V was pared by 6 bases and J by 4 bases, with 7 bases between. This CDR3 has 12 amino acids. CDR1 is SNHLY, CDR2 FYNNEI, per germline.

CDR3 residues: CASSPQGPEAFF. The CDR3 nucleotides are TGTGCCAGCAGTCCACAGGGGCCTGAAGCTTTCTTT. V is TRBV14 and J is TRBJ1-1, with 7 bases identical to TRBD1. The germline V gene has CDR1 SGHDN and CDR2 FVKESK. V was clipped by 6 bases and J by 6 bases; unmatched bases: 4. The CDR3 covers 12 residues.

The chain has TRBV11-2 and TRBJ1-1; 8 nucleotides align to TRBD1. The CDR3 spans 13 residues. Germline lookup yields CDR1 SGHAT and CDR2 FQNNGV. Trimming cost V 6 bases and J 6 bases; bases outside gene matches: 6. CDR3 sequence (DNA): TGTGCCAGCAGTCCACAGGGGGTCCCTGAAGCTTTCTTT. This gives the protein CASSPQGVPEAFF.

V gene TRBV6-1 combines with J gene TRBJ1-2; D is uncertain. V was pared by 1 base and J by 4 bases, with 13 bases between. This CDR3 has 15 amino acids. Germline V gives CDR1 MNHNS, CDR2 SASEGT. The CDR3 coding sequence is TGTGCCAGCAGTGAAGGGGCTCGCGGGCTCTATGGCTACACCTTC. Translation: CASSEGARGLYGYTF.

The chain carries TRBV10-3 and TRBJ1-5; 7 bases map to TRBD1. The CDR3 has 13 amino acids. J gave up 6 bases and V 6 bases, and 5 bases lay outside the gene matches. Germline CDR1 ENHRY, CDR2 SYGVKD. The CDR3 spells CAISDRDSQPQHF. The DNA of the CDR3 is TGTGCCATCAGCGACAGGGATAGTCAGCCCCAGCATTTT.

V usage is TRBV7-3 and J usage is TRBJ2-7; 9 bases are shared with TRBD1. This CDR3 spans 15 amino acids. V was pared by 8 bases and J by 5 bases, with 13 bases of the junction left unmatched. Germline V lookup: CDR1 SGHTA, CDR2 FQGTGA. CDR3 sequence reads: CASPVFPTGGDEQYF. CDR3 DNA sequence: TGTGCCAGCCCCGTTTTCCCCACAGGGGGCGACGAGCAGTACTTC. Variable domain in full (rest from reference TRBV7-3 and TRBJ2-7): GAGVSQTPSNKVTEKGKYVELRCDPISGHTALYWYRQSLGQGPEFLIYFQGTGAADDSGLPNDRFFAVRPEGSVSTLKIQRTERGDSAVYLCASPVFPTGGDEQYFGPGTRLTVT.

The genes are TRBV10-3 and TRBJ2-2; 9 positions agree with TRBD1. V lost 10 bases and J lost 4; bases outside the gene matches: 7. CDR1 is ENHRY and CDR2 is SYGVKD in the germline V gene. The CDR3 spans 14 residues. CDR3 nucleotide sequence: TGTGCCAACGGACAGGGGTCCTTCACCGGGGAGCTGTTTTTT. It translates to CANGQGSFTGELFF.

The chain links TRBV11-2 to TRBJ1-2; no firm D call. The CDR3 is 16 amino acids. Germline V gives CDR1 SGHAT, CDR2 FQNNGV. The V end was cut by 9 bases, the J end by 1 base, with 21 bases between. CDR3 nucleotide sequence: TGTGCCAGATCCCCCCGCCGGGGAATGTATAACTATGGCTACACCTTC. Translation: CARSPRRGMYNYGYTF.

The chain is built from TRBV27 and TRBJ2-5; D perhaps matches TRBD1 (6 bases). Germline CDR1 and CDR2: MNHEY and SMNVEV (reference sequence). V lost 3 bases and J 4 bases, leaving 12 bases between the germline ends. CDR3 length equals 14 residues. The CDR3 sequence: CASSFTGMGETQYF. The CDR3 coding sequence is TGTGCCAGCAGTTTTACAGGGATGGGAGAGACCCAGTACTTC.

The rearrangement uses TRBV14 and TRBJ2-3; D is unresolved. Between the trimmed V and J ends, which lost 4 bases and 0 bases, there was a span of 5 bases. CDR1 and CDR2 (germline): SGHDN, FVKESK. The CDR3 is made up of 13 amino acids. The CDR3 DNA sequence: TGTGCCAGCAGCCTACAGAGCACAGATACGCAGTATTTT. The encoded protein is CASSLQSTDTQYF.

This clone was observed a single time. The V and J genes are TRBV5-1 and TRBJ2-5; D may be TRBD1 (5 bases). V was trimmed by 1 base and J by 4 bases, leaving 11 bases between them. This CDR3 contains 14 residues. The germline gives CDR1 SGHRS, CDR2 YFSETQ. This chain's CDR3 is CASSLSPGRETQYF. The CDR3 DNA sequence: TGCGCCAGCAGCTTGTCACCAGGGCGAGAGACCCAGTACTTC.

The J gene is TRBJ1-1, the V gene TRBV6-6; D is ambiguous. Germline V gene sequence: CDR1 MNHNY, CDR2 SVGAGI (reference sequence). This CDR3 has 14 amino acids. Trimming cost V 7 bases and J 1 base, with 13 bases left between them. CDR3 sequence reads: CASIRGNANTEAFF. CDR3 bases: TGTGCCAGCATCAGAGGGAATGCGAACACTGAAGCTTTCTTT.

This chain links TRBV4-1 with TRBJ1-2; TRBD1 matches at 7 bases. The CDR3 spans 14 residues. Germline CDR1 reads MGHRA; CDR2 reads YSYEKL. V was clipped by 4 bases and J by 4 bases; unmatched bases: 6. The CDR3: CASSLGTGAYGYTF. CDR3 DNA: TGCGCCAGCAGCCTAGGAACAGGGGCCTATGGCTACACCTTC.

This chain connects TRBV30 to TRBJ2-2, with TRBD1 as a possible D gene (5 bases). Trimming shortened V by 7 bases and J by 11 bases, and 14 bases separated the two germline ends. CDR1 is GTSNPN, CDR2 SVGIG, per germline (reference sequence). There are 11 residues in the CDR3. CDR3 sequence: CASQGSVELFF. DNA of the CDR3: TGTGCCTCCCAGGGTTCGGTAGAGCTGTTTTTT.

The rearrangement joins TRBV7-9 to TRBJ2-3; 11 bases fit TRBD1. The V gene's germline CDR1 is SEHNR and CDR2 FQNEAQ (reference sequence). The junction had 13 bases not matched to a gene; V was cut back by 4 bases and J by 1 base. The CDR3 is made up of 19 amino acids. In nucleotides, the CDR3 is TGTGCCAGCAGCTACTACAGGACAGGGGGCCATCTCGGCACAGATACGCAGTATTTT. Amino acids: CASSYYRTGGHLGTDTQYF.

The count of this clone is one. The rearrangement links TRBV30 to TRBJ2-7; 9 nucleotides match TRBD2. Unmatched junction bases numbered 5, after V lost 0 bases and J lost 2 bases. Per the germline V gene, CDR1 is GTSNPN and CDR2 is SVGIG (reference sequence). There are 15 residues in the CDR3. CDR3 sequence (DNA): TGTGCCTGGAGTGTCCTAGCGGGGCCCCCCTACGAGCAGTACGTC. Translated: CAWSVLAGPPYEQYV.

The V and J genes are TRBV9 and TRBJ2-3; 12 bases fit TRBD1. The germline V gene has CDR1 SGDLS and CDR2 YYNGEE. The CDR3 length is 16 residues. With V trimmed by 0 bases and J by 7 bases, 6 bases remained unmatched. The DNA of the CDR3 is TGTGCCAGCAGCGTAGGGGGGACAGGGGGCGAGAATACGCAGTATTTT. This gives the protein CASSVGGTGGENTQYF.

The CDR3 DNA follows: TGTGCCAGCAGCCTAATCCCGGCTAATGAAAAACTGTTTTTT. Its protein product is CASSLIPANEKLFF. The chain combines TRBV5-6 with TRBJ1-4, with unresolved D. The CDR3 consists of 14 residues. Per germline, CDR1 SGHDT and CDR2 YYEEEE. Between the trimmed V and J ends, which lost 4 bases and 3 bases, there was a span of 10 bases.

This rearrangement joins TRBV2 to TRBJ2-4, with D perhaps TRBD1 (5 bases). The V gene lost 1 base and the J gene lost 0 bases, with 13 bases spanning the gap. The CDR3 covers 17 residues. Germline V gene data show CDR1 as SNHLY and CDR2 as FYNNEI. CDR3 bases: TGTGCCAGCAGTGAAGTACGGACACCCTTAGCCAAAAACATTCAGTACTTC. It codes for CASSEVRTPLAKNIQYF.

This clone was detected a few times. The J gene is TRBJ2-7, the V gene TRBV12-5; D is possibly TRBD1 (6 bases). Germline V gene sequence: CDR1 LGHNT, CDR2 FRNRAP. CDR3 length equals 13 residues. V was clipped by 1 base and J by 4 bases, with 8 bases between them. This CDR3 reads CASGLGTGYEQYF. CDR3 sequence (DNA): TGTGCTAGTGGTTTGGGTACAGGGTACGAGCAGTACTTC.

The chain has TRBV29-1 and TRBJ2-7; 7 bases are shared with TRBD1. From germline, CDR1 is SQVTM and CDR2 ANQGSEA. The CDR3 is 15 residues long. V dropped 2 bases and J dropped 5; count of bases not matched to a gene: 12. The CDR3 sequence is CSVEKGATGPDEQYV. The DNA of the CDR3 is TGCAGCGTTGAAAAGGGGGCCACAGGGCCGGACGAGCAGTACGTC.

This chain connects TRBV5-6 to TRBJ2-7; 7 bases are a match to TRBD1. This CDR3 is 16 amino acids long. After removal of 0 bases from V and 1 base from J, the junction contained 7 bases not matched to a gene. The germline V gene has CDR1 SGHDT and CDR2 YYEEEE. As DNA, the CDR3 is TGTGCCAGCAGCTTGGACAGGACAGGATCTTCCTACGAGCAGTACGTC. Its translation: CASSLDRTGSSYEQYV.

The chain combines TRBV5-4 with TRBJ1-2; 12 nucleotides line up with TRBD1. The CDR3 is 15 amino acids. Germline CDR1 and CDR2: SGHNT and YYREEE (reference sequence). After removal of 2 bases from V and 6 bases from J, the junction contained 5 bases not matched to a gene. CDR3 nucleotide sequence: TGTGCCAGCAGCTTTCCGGGACAGGGGGCACATGGCTACACCTTC. It translates to CASSFPGQGAHGYTF.

This chain links TRBV7-9 with TRBJ2-3; 12 bases are a match to TRBD2. The junction had 7 bases not matched to a gene; V was cut back by 5 bases and J by 4 bases. Per the germline V gene, CDR1 is SEHNR and CDR2 is FQNEAQ (reference sequence). The length of the CDR3 is 16 residues. The CDR3 region is CASSGWTSGAPDTQYF. CDR3 in DNA: TGTGCCAGCAGCGGTTGGACTAGCGGGGCCCCAGATACGCAGTATTTT.

Here the CDR3 reads CASSFRFQETQYF. The DNA for the CDR3 is TGTGCCAGCAGCTTCAGGTTCCAAGAGACCCAGTACTTC. This chain links TRBV5-4 with TRBJ2-5; D is unresolved. Deletions cut 2 bases from V and 1 base from J, with 6 bases between. Per germline, CDR1 SGHNT and CDR2 YYREEE (reference sequence). There are 13 residues in the CDR3.

The chain recombines TRBV6-5 with TRBJ1-2, with D perhaps matching TRBD1 (6 bases). Trimming cost V 0 bases and J 8 bases, with 13 bases left between them. This CDR3 has 14 residues. Germline assignment: CDR1 MNHEY and CDR2 SVGAGI. The CDR3 DNA reads TGTGCCAGCAGTTACTCTGGCACAGGGACAGGCTACACCTTC. Protein product: CASSYSGTGTGYTF.